Listed below are T cell receptor beta chains from one sample, sequenced in a study of blood T cell repertoires in COVID-19. This table comes from immunoSEQ multiplex PCR, and its TCRdb copy is limited to in-frame clones, with some not included. The table records roughly 240,000 clones, roughly nine tenths of them present only once. Sequencing was carried out using peripheral blood. All receptors derive from a woman aged 55-69 years who had recovered from COVID-19. Both conserved end residues are part of each CDR3. The order of the fields is CDR3 protein, clone size, V gene, J gene. Size tells how often a clone was seen (once, few, many) or the class of an expanded clone, and some rows leave it out.

cdr3_aa: CASTHGGDSTDTQYF
clone_size: NA
v_call: TRBV5-1
j_call: TRBJ2-3

cdr3_aa: CASSYWQTGDEQYF
clone_size: NA
v_call: TRBV6-2/TRBV6-3
j_call: TRBJ2-7

cdr3_aa: CASGEGIRWDGYTF
clone_size: NA
v_call: TRBV11-2
j_call: TRBJ1-2

cdr3_aa: CASSPTRGAGYGYTF
clone_size: NA
v_call: TRBV2
j_call: TRBJ1-2

cdr3_aa: CASGSHYEQYF
clone_size: NA
v_call: TRBV27
j_call: TRBJ2-7

cdr3_aa: CASSVGGDLGWTGELFF
clone_size: NA
v_call: TRBV9
j_call: TRBJ2-2

cdr3_aa: CASSQRDSHYEQYF
clone_size: NA
v_call: TRBV4-3
j_call: TRBJ2-7

cdr3_aa: CASGLRGTDTQYF
clone_size: NA
v_call: TRBV12-5
j_call: TRBJ2-3

cdr3_aa: CASSGGGYEQYF
clone_size: NA
v_call: TRBV27
j_call: TRBJ2-7

cdr3_aa: CASSPTEGRIGWPGNTIYF
clone_size: NA
v_call: TRBV7-9
j_call: TRBJ1-3

cdr3_aa: CATSLPGDNQPQHF
clone_size: few
v_call: TRBV24-1
j_call: TRBJ1-5

cdr3_aa: CASSLAGNTGELFF
clone_size: NA
v_call: TRBV5-4
j_call: TRBJ2-2

cdr3_aa: CASSYSPTNEQYF
clone_size: NA
v_call: TRBV6-5
j_call: TRBJ2-7

cdr3_aa: CATEAVSGTQYF
clone_size: NA
v_call: TRBV5-5
j_call: TRBJ2-5

cdr3_aa: CASKGRGETQYF
clone_size: NA
v_call: TRBV19
j_call: TRBJ2-5

cdr3_aa: CASSLGGQNTEAFF
clone_size: few
v_call: TRBV5-1
j_call: TRBJ1-1

cdr3_aa: CASSQDLPGAPVRAAFF
clone_size: NA
v_call: TRBV4-2
j_call: TRBJ1-1

cdr3_aa: CASSNRGSSGEKLFF
clone_size: NA
v_call: TRBV19
j_call: TRBJ1-4

cdr3_aa: CASSLYQLTGTGAPDTQYF
clone_size: NA
v_call: TRBV11-2
j_call: TRBJ2-3

cdr3_aa: CASSPDRVNYGYTF
clone_size: NA
v_call: TRBV18
j_call: TRBJ1-2

cdr3_aa: CASSVGQVYEQYF
clone_size: NA
v_call: TRBV9
j_call: TRBJ2-7

cdr3_aa: CASRPPGGYGYTF
clone_size: NA
v_call: TRBV12-3/TRBV12-4
j_call: TRBJ1-2

cdr3_aa: CASSLTPTAGNTIYF
clone_size: NA
v_call: TRBV5-1
j_call: TRBJ1-3

cdr3_aa: CASSSKTGFSEQYF
clone_size: once
v_call: TRBV7-2
j_call: TRBJ2-7

cdr3_aa: CASSFWTSGGVTDTQYF
clone_size: NA
v_call: TRBV5-6
j_call: TRBJ2-3

cdr3_aa: CASTRDTNYGYTF
clone_size: NA
v_call: TRBV9
j_call: TRBJ1-2

cdr3_aa: CAISVDGNYGYTF
clone_size: once
v_call: TRBV10-3
j_call: TRBJ1-2

cdr3_aa: CASSQSGDTDTQYF
clone_size: many
v_call: TRBV3-1/TRBV3-2
j_call: TRBJ2-3

cdr3_aa: CASSLKIASSYEQYF
clone_size: NA
v_call: TRBV7-2
j_call: TRBJ2-7

cdr3_aa: CASSRTGGRGEQYF
clone_size: NA
v_call: TRBV28
j_call: TRBJ2-7

cdr3_aa: CASSQDFGLGGGYTF
clone_size: NA
v_call: TRBV3-1/TRBV3-2
j_call: TRBJ1-2

cdr3_aa: CASSYDTTEQFF
clone_size: once
v_call: TRBV6-6
j_call: TRBJ2-1

cdr3_aa: CASKRDDEKLFF
clone_size: NA
v_call: TRBV12-3/TRBV12-4
j_call: TRBJ1-4

cdr3_aa: CASSLGLAQETQYF
clone_size: NA
v_call: TRBV5-4
j_call: TRBJ2-5

cdr3_aa: CASSSDRVSPLHF
clone_size: NA
v_call: TRBV12-3/TRBV12-4
j_call: TRBJ1-6

cdr3_aa: CASSQGGQIYGYTF
clone_size: NA
v_call: TRBV3-1/TRBV3-2
j_call: TRBJ1-2

cdr3_aa: CASSWGQGGNEKLFF
clone_size: NA
v_call: TRBV7-9
j_call: TRBJ1-4

cdr3_aa: CASRTTGGIDEQYF
clone_size: NA
v_call: TRBV27
j_call: TRBJ2-7

cdr3_aa: CASSQERGGELFF
clone_size: few
v_call: TRBV3-1/TRBV3-2
j_call: TRBJ2-2

cdr3_aa: CASSSTGTGYTF
clone_size: NA
v_call: TRBV5-1
j_call: TRBJ1-2

cdr3_aa: CASSITGYTEAFF
clone_size: NA
v_call: TRBV19
j_call: TRBJ1-1

cdr3_aa: CASSHRQGKNEQFF
clone_size: NA
v_call: TRBV6-5
j_call: TRBJ2-1

cdr3_aa: CASSLSDTNTEAFF
clone_size: NA
v_call: TRBV27
j_call: TRBJ1-1

cdr3_aa: CASSLQGPVSGYTF
clone_size: NA
v_call: TRBV7-9
j_call: TRBJ1-2

cdr3_aa: CASSLSPSSYEQYF
clone_size: NA
v_call: TRBV5-6
j_call: TRBJ2-7

cdr3_aa: CASSFWGGARASTDTQYF
clone_size: NA
v_call: TRBV27
j_call: TRBJ2-3

cdr3_aa: CASRNGREDSPLHF
clone_size: NA
v_call: TRBV2
j_call: TRBJ1-6

cdr3_aa: CASSQSPSGGDLIYPEQYF
clone_size: once
v_call: TRBV23-1
j_call: TRBJ2-7

cdr3_aa: CASSSGGRQGTDTQYF
clone_size: NA
v_call: TRBV5-1
j_call: TRBJ2-3